This T cell receptor beta chain appears in the sequencing data of a study of blood T cell repertoires in COVID-19. V gave up 6 bases and J gave up 10 bases, with 13 bases separating them. This CDR3 comprises 12 residues. Germline CDR1 MDHEN, CDR2 SYDVKM. Authors' processing steps: Estimated nucleated cell counts came from reference gene primer amplification. Produced via immunoSEQ multiplex PCR; TCRdb's table is partial and in-frame only. That table supplies the V and J calls and clone size; D and trimming were determined from the DNA. The table includes about 180,000 clones, 88% detected once. V gene TRBV28 combines with J gene TRBJ2-1; no clear D gene. The sequence came from a woman between 18 and 29 years old who had recovered from COVID-19. What was sequenced was PBMCs or T cells enriched from blood (not recorded which). CDR3 sequence (DNA): TGTGCCAGCAGGCCGGCTATGAGGGAGCAGTTCTTC. Translating gives CASRPAMREQFF.